The 10 T cell receptor beta chains reported below all come from one sample, sequenced in a study of identical twins. TCRdb re-analysed the 5' RACE reads in MiXCR, keeping a single row per CDR3 protein. The sample records fewer than 900,000 distinct CDR3 sequences, roughly 18% being singletons. These sequences were also reported in another study, on T cells expressing NK-cell markers.

The sample taken for sequencing was PBMCs. These receptors all come from a woman younger than 30 in good health.

J is TRBJ1-2 and V is TRBV5-1; no clear D gene. Between the trimmed V and J ends, which lost 1 base and 2 bases, there was a span of 9 bases. The germline CDR1 and CDR2 sequences are SGHRS and YFSETQ. CDR3 length: 14 amino acids. CDR3 in DNA: TGCGCCAGCAGCTTGAGTGCACAGAACTATGGCTACACCTTC. Encoded protein: CASSLSAQNYGYTF. Combining the CDR3 with reference TRBV5-1 and TRBJ1-2 gives the whole variable domain KAGVTQTPRYLIKTRGQQVTLSCSPISGHRSVSWYQQTPGQGLQFLFEYFSETQRNKGNFPGRFSGRQFSNSRSEMNVSTLELGDSALYLCASSLSAQNYGYTFGSGTRLTVV.

This clonotype was seen more than once but under ten times. The chain joins TRBV6-2 or TRBV6-3 to TRBJ2-3; the D gene is possibly TRBD2 (5 bases). V lost 2 bases and J 4 bases, leaving 10 bases between the germline ends. The length of the CDR3 is 14 residues. Germline V gene lookup returns CDR1 MNHEY and CDR2 SVGEGT. CDR3 sequence: CASSYAGRPDTQYF. As DNA, the CDR3 is TGTGCCAGCAGTTACGCGGGCCGCCCAGATACGCAGTATTTT.

In its sample, this clonotype was seen a few times. The V call is TRBV5-1, the J call TRBJ2-1; 11 bases align to TRBD1. V shed 2 bases, J shed 6 bases, and the junction held 4 bases outside the gene matches. This CDR3 spans 15 amino acids. In germline, CDR1 is SGHRS, CDR2 YFSETQ. The CDR3: CASSFLGTGGNEQFF. In DNA, the CDR3 is TGCGCCAGCAGCTTCTTGGGGACAGGGGGCAATGAGCAGTTCTTC.

The chain recombines TRBV12-3 or TRBV12-4 with TRBJ1-2, with 10 bases lining up with TRBD1. J gave up 6 bases and V 8 bases, and 9 bases lay outside the gene matches. The CDR3 loop spans 14 amino acids. Written as DNA, the CDR3 is TGTGCCAGCGGGACAGGGGCGACTTTTGATGGCTACACCTTC. Translated, it gives CASGTGATFDGYTF.

J is TRBJ2-2 and V is TRBV10-3; weak D call: TRBD2 (6 bases). This CDR3 is built from 14 residues. Germline V gives CDR1 ENHRY, CDR2 SYGVKD. V shed 4 bases and J shed 5 bases, with 11 bases lying between them. This CDR3 is CAISAGVQTGELFF. CDR3 DNA sequence: TGTGCCATCAGTGCGGGGGTCCAGACCGGGGAGCTGTTTTTT.

This clonotype was seen a handful of times. The chain recombines TRBV20-1 with TRBJ2-2; D call uncertain. Germline V lookup: CDR1 DFQATT, CDR2 SNEGSKA (reference sequence). V lost 0 bases, J lost 8 bases, and 4 bases lay in between. There are 11 residues in the CDR3. CDR3 loop: CSAREGGELFF. CDR3 in DNA: TGCAGTGCTAGAGAAGGTGGGGAGCTGTTTTTT.

The J gene is TRBJ1-1, the V gene TRBV15; no definite D call. This CDR3 is 14 amino acids long. Germline loops: CDR1 LNHNV, CDR2 YYDKDF (reference sequence). The V end was cut by 1 base, the J end by 8 bases, with 14 bases between. The CDR3 DNA is TGTGCCACCAGCAGAGGAGCTGGGCTTCCCGAAGCTTTCTTT. Translated, it gives CATSRGAGLPEAFF.

This chain uses TRBV5-5 with TRBJ2-7; no firm D call. The CDR3 loop spans 11 amino acids. Looked up from germline, CDR1 is SGHKS and CDR2 is YYEKEE (reference sequence). V gave up 6 bases and J gave up 5 bases, with 9 bases separating them. CDR3 nucleotides: TGTGCCAGCACCAATCGTCACGAGCAGTACTTC. Protein product: CASTNRHEQYF.

The chain couples TRBV5-8 to TRBJ2-3; tentative D call: TRBD2 (7 bases). The CDR3 covers 15 residues. Trimming shortened V by 3 bases and J by 0 bases, and 11 bases separated the two germline ends. Germline V gene sequence: CDR1 SGHTS, CDR2 YDEGEE. CDR3 DNA: TGTGCCAGCAGCTGGGGGGGCCGGAGCACAGATACGCAGTATTTT. It is translated as CASSWGGRSTDTQYF.

V and J are TRBV5-1 and TRBJ2-7, with D perhaps matching TRBD2 (5 bases). The CDR3 consists of 16 residues. Trimming shortened V by 0 bases and J by 3 bases, and 16 bases separated the two germline ends. Per the germline V gene, CDR1 is SGHRS and CDR2 is YFSETQ. CDR3 DNA sequence: TGCGCCAGCAGCTTGGAGGGCAGCGGTTCAAACTACGAGCAGTACTTC. This translates into CASSLEGSGSNYEQYF.